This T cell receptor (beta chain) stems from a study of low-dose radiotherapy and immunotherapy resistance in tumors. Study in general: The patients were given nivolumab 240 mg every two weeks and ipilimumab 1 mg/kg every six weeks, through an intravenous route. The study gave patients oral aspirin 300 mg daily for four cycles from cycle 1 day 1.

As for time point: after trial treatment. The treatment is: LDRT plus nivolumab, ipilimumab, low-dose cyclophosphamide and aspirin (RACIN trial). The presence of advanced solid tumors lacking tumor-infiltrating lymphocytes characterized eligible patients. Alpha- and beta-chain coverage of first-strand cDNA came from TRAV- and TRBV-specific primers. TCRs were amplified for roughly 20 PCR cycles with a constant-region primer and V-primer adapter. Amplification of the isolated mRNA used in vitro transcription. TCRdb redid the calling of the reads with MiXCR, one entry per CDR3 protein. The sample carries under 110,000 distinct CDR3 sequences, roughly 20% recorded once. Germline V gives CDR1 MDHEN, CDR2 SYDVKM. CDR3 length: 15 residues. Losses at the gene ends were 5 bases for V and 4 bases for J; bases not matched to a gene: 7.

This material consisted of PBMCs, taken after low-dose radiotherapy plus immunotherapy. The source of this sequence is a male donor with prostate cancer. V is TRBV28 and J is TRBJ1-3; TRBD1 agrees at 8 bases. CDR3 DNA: TGTGCCAGCAGTGCAAGGACAGGGTTGGGAAACACCATATATTTT. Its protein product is CASSARTGLGNTIYF.